The T cell receptor beta chain under discussion was sequenced for a study of shared clonotypes between healthy human individuals. CDR3 length: 15 residues. Germline lookup yields CDR1 SGHRS and CDR2 YFSETQ. Those who donated, Caucasian adults without exception, all lived in Nashville, Tennessee. Details on this clone: Compared with germline, one end of the junction differs, possibly owing to a read error.

The table came from immunoSEQ multiplex PCR; TCRdb's copy has only in-frame clones and leaves some out. The sample carries roughly 700,000 clones, less than 85% recorded once. The clonotype was recovered from a young woman in good health. What was sequenced was memory CD4+ T cells sorted from blood. Subset described: CD45RA-negative fraction. The chain has TRBV5-1 and TRBJ1-5, with 11 nucleotides matching TRBD1. The chain's CDR3 is CASRLDRGHDQPQHF. CDR3 in DNA: TGCGCCAGCAGGTTGGACAGGGGGCACGATCAGCCCCAGCATTTT. The whole variable domain, filled in from reference TRBV5-1 and TRBJ1-5, reads KAGVTQTPRYLIKTRGQQVTLSCSPISGHRSVSWYQQTPGQGLQFLFEYFSETQRNKGNFPGRFSGRQFSNSRSEMNVSTLELGDSALYLCASRLDRGHDQPQHFGDGTRLSIL.